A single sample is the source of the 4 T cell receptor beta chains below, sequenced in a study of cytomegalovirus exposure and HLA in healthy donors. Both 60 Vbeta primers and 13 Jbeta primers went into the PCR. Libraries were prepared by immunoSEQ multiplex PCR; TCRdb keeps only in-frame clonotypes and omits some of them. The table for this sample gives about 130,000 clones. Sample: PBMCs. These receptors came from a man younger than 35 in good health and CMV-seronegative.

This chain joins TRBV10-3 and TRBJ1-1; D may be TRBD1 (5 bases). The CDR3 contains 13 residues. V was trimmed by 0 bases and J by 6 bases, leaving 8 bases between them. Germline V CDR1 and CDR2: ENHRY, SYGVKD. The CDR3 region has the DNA TGTGCCATCAGTGAGTCGGGGGGTGCTGAAGCTTTCTTT. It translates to CAISESGGAEAFF.

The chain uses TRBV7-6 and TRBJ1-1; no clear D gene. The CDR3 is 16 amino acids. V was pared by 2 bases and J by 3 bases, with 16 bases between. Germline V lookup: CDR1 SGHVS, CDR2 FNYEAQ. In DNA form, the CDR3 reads TGTGCCAGCAGCTTAATGAGTCTTGGTGTTTACACTGAAGCTTTCTTT. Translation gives CASSLMSLGVYTEAFF.

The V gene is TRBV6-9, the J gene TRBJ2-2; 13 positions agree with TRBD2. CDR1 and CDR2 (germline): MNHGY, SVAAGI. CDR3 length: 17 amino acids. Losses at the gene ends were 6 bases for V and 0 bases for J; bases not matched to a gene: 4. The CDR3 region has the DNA TGTGCCAGCAGAACGACTAGCGGGGGGACGAACACCGGGGAGCTGTTTTTT. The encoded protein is CASRTTSGGTNTGELFF.

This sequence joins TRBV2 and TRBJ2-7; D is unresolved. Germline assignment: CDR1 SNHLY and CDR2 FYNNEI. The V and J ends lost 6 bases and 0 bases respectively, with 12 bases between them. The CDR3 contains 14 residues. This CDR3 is CASSQVTYSYEQYF. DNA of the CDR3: TGTGCCAGCAGCCAGGTCACTTACTCCTACGAGCAGTACTTC.